This T cell receptor beta chain was identified in a study of blood T cell repertoires in COVID-19 (TCRdb year 2020). About the full investigation: Collaborator samples came from the United States, Italy and Spain and covered acute and convalescent phases of COVID-19. The prospective study material was composed of cDNA or gDNA derived from T cells, B-cell-depleted T cells, or PBMCs. Deeply sampled blood TCRbeta repertoires from subjects exposed to, actively infected with, or recovered from COVID-19 were included in the dataset. The repertoires were released in a freely available public database intended as a resource for research on the immune response to SARS-CoV-2. The samples were drawn from two sources: the first 160 participants of the ongoing ImmuneRACE study, and approximately 1,300 subjects contributed by 6 global collaborators. A de-identified subject ID, COVID-19 status, age in years and sex were almost always included in the sample metadata. Where available, HLA class I and class II types were obtained from metadata supplied by the sample provider rather than from assay-based typing. The research as a whole found: The amount of clinical and demographic metadata varied by source and participant and was provided uncurated.

TCRbeta CDR3 regions were amplified from genomic DNA using the immunoSEQ Assay, a bias-controlled multiplex PCR. Concerning the study's data processing: Nucleated cell counts per sample were estimated from amplification of reference gene primers within the assay. To quantify the absolute abundance of each unique TCRbeta CDR3 rearrangement, sequence reads were collapsed and filtered. For each sample, productive Simpson clonality was calculated by taking the square root of Simpson's diversity index across productive rearrangements. The clones in this table, taken by TCRdb from immuneACCESS, are in-frame only. Not every clone is retained; where verified, under half of the shortfall comes from an unresolved V gene, and the cause of the rest is unknown. Clonal size and the V and J genes are those of that table, whereas D and trimming came from the DNA. The sample contains 120,000 or so clones, around 88% of them found a single time. The ten largest account for nearly 0.9% of the sample.

Notes on this clone: The antigen this receptor binds is unknown. Base qualities were left out, and no much larger clone turns up one base away.

Collaborating institutions collected whole blood in K2EDTA tubes following their own protocols. For TCRbeta analysis, collaborators shipped samples in one of three forms: frozen whole blood, isolated PBMCs, or DNA extracted from either of those sample types. Sequencing used peripheral blood. The sequence was collected from a woman between 50 and 59 years old with active or convalescent COVID-19.

The sequence in DNA is TGTGCCAGCTCGCCGGTCGGGGGGCTCCCTGAAGCTTTCTTT. This sequence encodes CASSPVGGLPEAFF. This sequence uses TRBV18 and TRBJ1-1; TRBD1 is possibly the D segment (6 matching bases). Reading the germline V gene gives CDR1 KGHSH and CDR2 LQKENI. Its CDR3 holds 14 amino acids, cysteine through phenylalanine. The CDR3 DNA has 42 bases and is translated from base 1. Trimming at the junction amounts to 6 bases on V and 6 bases on J, and the germline ends lie 17 bases apart.